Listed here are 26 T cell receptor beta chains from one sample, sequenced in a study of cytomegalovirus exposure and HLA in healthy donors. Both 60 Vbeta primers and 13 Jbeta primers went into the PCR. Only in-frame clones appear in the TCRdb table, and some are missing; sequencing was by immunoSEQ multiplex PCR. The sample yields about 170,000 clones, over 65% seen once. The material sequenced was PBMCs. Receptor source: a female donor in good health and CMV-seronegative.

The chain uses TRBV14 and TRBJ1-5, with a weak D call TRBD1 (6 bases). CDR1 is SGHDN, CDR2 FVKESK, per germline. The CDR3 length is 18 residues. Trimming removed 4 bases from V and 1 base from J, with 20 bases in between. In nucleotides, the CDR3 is TGTGCCAGCAGCCCGACCCTGGACAGAGTAAAGAGCAATCAGCCCCAGCATTTT. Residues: CASSPTLDRVKSNQPQHF.

CDR3 sequence: CASSPRGGENEQYF. CDR3 nucleotide sequence: TGTGCCAGCAGCCCTAGGGGGGGGGAGAACGAGCAGTACTTC. This rearrangement joins TRBV7-9 to TRBJ2-7; weak D call: TRBD2 (7 bases). CDR3 length: 14 amino acids. Germline-derived CDR1 and CDR2 are SEHNR and FQNEAQ (reference sequence). The V end was cut by 5 bases, the J end by 5 bases, with 16 bases between.

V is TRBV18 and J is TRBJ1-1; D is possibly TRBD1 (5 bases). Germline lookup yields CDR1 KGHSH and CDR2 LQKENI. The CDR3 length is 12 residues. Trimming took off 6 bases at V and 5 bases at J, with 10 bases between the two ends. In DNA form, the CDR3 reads TGTGCCAGCTCCTTTCAGGGAACTGAAGCTTTCTTT. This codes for CASSFQGTEAFF.

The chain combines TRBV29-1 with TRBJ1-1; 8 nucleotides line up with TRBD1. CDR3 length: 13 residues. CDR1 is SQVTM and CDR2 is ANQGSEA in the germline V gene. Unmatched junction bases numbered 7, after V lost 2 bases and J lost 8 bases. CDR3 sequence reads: CSVERKQGAEAFF. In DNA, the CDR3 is TGCAGCGTTGAAAGGAAGCAGGGGGCGGAAGCTTTCTTT.

CDR3 in DNA: TGTGCCAGCGCGAGACTAGCGGGGGGTCTGGGGGAGCTGTTTTTT. The encoded protein is CASARLAGGLGELFF. The chain recombines TRBV7-2 with TRBJ2-2, with TRBD2 matching 13 bases. CDR1 is SGHTA and CDR2 is FQGNSA in the germline V gene. With V trimmed by 8 bases and J by 8 bases, 8 bases remained unmatched. This CDR3 comprises 15 residues.

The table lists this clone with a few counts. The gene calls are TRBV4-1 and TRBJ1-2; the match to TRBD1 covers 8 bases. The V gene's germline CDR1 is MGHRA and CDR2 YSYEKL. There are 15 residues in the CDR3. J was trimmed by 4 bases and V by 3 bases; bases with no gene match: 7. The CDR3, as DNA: TGCGCCAGCAGCCAGGACGGACAGGGTGCCTATGGCTACACCTTC. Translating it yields CASSQDGQGAYGYTF.

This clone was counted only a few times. The CDR3: CASSPGQRNTEAFF. CDR3 DNA sequence: TGCGCCAGCAGCCCGGGACAGAGGAACACTGAAGCTTTCTTT. The chain links TRBV5-1 to TRBJ1-1, with 7 bases that match TRBD1. The length of the CDR3 is 14 residues. Germline V gives CDR1 SGHRS, CDR2 YFSETQ. Losses at the gene ends were 4 bases for V and 1 base for J; bases not matched to a gene: 4. The entire variable domain, with the rest obtained from reference TRBV5-1 and TRBJ1-1, is as follows: KAGVTQTPRYLIKTRGQQVTLSCSPISGHRSVSWYQQTPGQGLQFLFEYFSETQRNKGNFPGRFSGRQFSNSRSEMNVSTLELGDSALYLCASSPGQRNTEAFFGQGTRLTVV.

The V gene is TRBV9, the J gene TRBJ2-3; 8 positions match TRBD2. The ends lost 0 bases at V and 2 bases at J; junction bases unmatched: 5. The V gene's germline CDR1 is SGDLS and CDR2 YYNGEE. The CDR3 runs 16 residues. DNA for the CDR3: TGTGCCAGCAGCGTAGGAGCACTAGCGGACACAGATACGCAGTATTTT. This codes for CASSVGALADTDTQYF. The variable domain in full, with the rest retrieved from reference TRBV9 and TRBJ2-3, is DSGVTQTPKHLITATGQRVTLRCSPRSGDLSVYWYQQSLDQGLQFLIQYYNGEERAKGNILERFSAQQFPDLHSELNLSSLELGDSALYFCASSVGALADTDTQYFGPGTRLTVL.

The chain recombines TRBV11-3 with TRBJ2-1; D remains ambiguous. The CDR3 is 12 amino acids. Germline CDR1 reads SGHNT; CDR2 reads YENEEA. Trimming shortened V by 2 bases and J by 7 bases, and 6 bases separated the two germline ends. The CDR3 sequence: CASSLSGNEQFF. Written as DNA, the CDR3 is TGTGCCAGCAGCTTATCGGGTAATGAGCAGTTCTTC. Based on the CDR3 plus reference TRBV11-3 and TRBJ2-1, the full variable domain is EAGVVQSPRYKIIEKKQPVAFWCNPISGHNTLYWYLQNLGQGPELLIRYENEEAVDDSQLPKDRFSAERLKGVDSTLKIQPAELGDSAVYLCASSLSGNEQFFGPGTRLTVL.

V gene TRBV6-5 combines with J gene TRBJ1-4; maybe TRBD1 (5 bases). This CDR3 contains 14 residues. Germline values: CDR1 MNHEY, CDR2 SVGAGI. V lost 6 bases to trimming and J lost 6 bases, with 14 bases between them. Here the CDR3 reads CASRGEESYEKLFF. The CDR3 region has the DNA TGTGCCAGCAGAGGGGAAGAGTCCTATGAAAAACTGTTTTTT.

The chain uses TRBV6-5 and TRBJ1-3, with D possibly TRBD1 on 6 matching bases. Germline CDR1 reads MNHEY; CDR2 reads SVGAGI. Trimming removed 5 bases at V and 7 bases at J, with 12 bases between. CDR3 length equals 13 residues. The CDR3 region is CASSKTGRNTIYF. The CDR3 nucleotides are TGTGCCAGCAGTAAAACAGGGCGGAACACCATATATTTT.

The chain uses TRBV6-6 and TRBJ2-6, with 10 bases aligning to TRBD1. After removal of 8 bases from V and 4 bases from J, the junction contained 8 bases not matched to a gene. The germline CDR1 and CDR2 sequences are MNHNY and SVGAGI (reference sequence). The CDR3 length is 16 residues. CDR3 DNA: TGTGCCAGCTCCAGACAGGGGGCCGGGGGGGCCAACGTCCTGACTTTC. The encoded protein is CASSRQGAGGANVLTF.

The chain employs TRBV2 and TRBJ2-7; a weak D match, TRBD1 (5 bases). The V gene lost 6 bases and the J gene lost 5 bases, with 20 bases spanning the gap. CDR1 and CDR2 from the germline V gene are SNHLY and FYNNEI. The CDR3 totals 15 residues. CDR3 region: CASSAQPTKGNEQYF. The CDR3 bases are TGTGCCAGCAGCGCGCAACCGACAAAGGGGAACGAGCAGTACTTC.

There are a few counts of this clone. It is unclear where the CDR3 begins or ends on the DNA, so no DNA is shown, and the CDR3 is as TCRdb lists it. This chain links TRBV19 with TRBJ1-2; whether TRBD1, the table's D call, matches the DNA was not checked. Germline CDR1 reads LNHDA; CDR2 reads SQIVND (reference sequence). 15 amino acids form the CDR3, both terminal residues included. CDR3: CASSPPIFGQGGYTF.

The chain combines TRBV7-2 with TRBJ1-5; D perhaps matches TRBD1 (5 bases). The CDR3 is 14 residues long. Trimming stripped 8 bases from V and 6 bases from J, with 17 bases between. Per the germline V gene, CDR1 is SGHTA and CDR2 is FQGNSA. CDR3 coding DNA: TGTGCCAGCGGAGGGGTTGTTGGCGGTCAGCCCCAGCATTTT. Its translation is CASGGVVGGQPQHF.

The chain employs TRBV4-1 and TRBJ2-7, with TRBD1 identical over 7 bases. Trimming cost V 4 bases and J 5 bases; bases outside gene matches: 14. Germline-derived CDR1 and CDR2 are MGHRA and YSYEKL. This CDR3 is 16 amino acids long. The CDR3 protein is CASSPRRGRNGHEQYF. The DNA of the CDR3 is TGCGCCAGCAGCCCCCGTAGGGGGCGCAATGGACACGAGCAGTACTTC.

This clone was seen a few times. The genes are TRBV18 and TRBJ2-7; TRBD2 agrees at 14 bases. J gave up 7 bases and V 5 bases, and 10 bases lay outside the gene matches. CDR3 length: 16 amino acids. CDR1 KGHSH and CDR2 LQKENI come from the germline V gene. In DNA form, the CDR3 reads TGTGCCAGCTCATCCCTGACTAGCGGGGGGGCAGGAGAGCAGTACTTC. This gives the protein CASSSLTSGGAGEQYF.

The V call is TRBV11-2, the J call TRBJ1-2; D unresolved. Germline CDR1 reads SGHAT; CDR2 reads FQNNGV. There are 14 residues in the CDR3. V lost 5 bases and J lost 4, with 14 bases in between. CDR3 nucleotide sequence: TGTGCCAGCAGCCAGGCAGGACTACCCTATGGCTACACCTTC. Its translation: CASSQAGLPYGYTF.

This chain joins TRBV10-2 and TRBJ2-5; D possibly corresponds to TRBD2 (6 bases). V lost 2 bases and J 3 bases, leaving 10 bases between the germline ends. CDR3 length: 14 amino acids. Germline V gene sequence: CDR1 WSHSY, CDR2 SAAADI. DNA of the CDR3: TGCGCCAGCAGTGAGGCCGGGAGAAAAGAGACCCAGTACTTC. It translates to CASSEAGRKETQYF.

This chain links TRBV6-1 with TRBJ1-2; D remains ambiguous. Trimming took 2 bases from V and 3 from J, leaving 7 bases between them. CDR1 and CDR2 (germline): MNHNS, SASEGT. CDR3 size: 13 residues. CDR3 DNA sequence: TGTGCCAGCAGTGAAAAGAGCCACTATGGCTACACCTTC. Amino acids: CASSEKSHYGYTF.

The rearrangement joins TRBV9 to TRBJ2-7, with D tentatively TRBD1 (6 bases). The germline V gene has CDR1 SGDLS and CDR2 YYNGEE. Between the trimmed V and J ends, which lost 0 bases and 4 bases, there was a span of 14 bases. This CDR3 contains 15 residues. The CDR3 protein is CASSVAQGMGYEQYF. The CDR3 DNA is TGTGCCAGCAGCGTAGCTCAGGGGATGGGATACGAGCAGTACTTC. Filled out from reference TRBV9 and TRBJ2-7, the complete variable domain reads DSGVTQTPKHLITATGQRVTLRCSPRSGDLSVYWYQQSLDQGLQFLIQYYNGEERAKGNILERFSAQQFPDLHSELNLSSLELGDSALYFCASSVAQGMGYEQYFGPGTRLTVT.

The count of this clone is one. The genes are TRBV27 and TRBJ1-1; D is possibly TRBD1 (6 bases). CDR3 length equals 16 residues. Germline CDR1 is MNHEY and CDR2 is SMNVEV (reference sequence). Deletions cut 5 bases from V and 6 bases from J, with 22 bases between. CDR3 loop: CASSPTSIRQAPEAFF. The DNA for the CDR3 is TGTGCCAGCAGTCCAACATCGATTCGACAGGCGCCTGAAGCTTTCTTT.

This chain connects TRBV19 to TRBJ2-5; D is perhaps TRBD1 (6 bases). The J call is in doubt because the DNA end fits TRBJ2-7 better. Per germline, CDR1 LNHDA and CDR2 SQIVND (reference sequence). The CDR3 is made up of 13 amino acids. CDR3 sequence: CASSAQGPYEQYF. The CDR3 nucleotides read TGTGCCAGTAGTGCACAGGGTCCCTACGAGCAGTACTTC.

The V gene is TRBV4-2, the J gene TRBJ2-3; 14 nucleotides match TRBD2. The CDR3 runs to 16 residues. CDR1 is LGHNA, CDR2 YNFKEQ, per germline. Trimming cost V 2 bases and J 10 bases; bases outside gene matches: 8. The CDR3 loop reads CASSQTDPGLAGAQYF. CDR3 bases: TGTGCCAGCAGCCAAACTGATCCGGGACTAGCGGGAGCGCAGTATTTT.

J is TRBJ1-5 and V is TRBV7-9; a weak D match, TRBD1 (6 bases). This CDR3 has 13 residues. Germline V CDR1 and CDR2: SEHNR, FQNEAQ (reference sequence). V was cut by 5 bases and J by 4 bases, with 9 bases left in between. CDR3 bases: TGTGCCAGCAGCCGGACAGCTAATCAGCCCCAGCATTTT. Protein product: CASSRTANQPQHF.

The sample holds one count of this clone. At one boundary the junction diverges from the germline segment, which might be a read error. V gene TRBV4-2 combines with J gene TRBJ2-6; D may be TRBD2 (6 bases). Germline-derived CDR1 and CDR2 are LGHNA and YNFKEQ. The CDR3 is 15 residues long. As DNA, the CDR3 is TGTGCCAGCAGCCAACGGGACTCTGGGGCCAACGGCCTGACTTTC. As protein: CASSQRDSGANGLTF.